This TCR beta chain originates from a study of CD8 T cells in ankylosing spondylitis. The CDR3 is 15 residues long. The germline V gene encodes CDR1 LGHDT and CDR2 YNNKEL (reference sequence). As regards this clonotype: A read error may produce the germline difference seen at one junction end.

5'-RACE, quantitative and with molecular barcodes, yielded the TCR beta libraries. TCRdb analysed the 5' RACE reads with MiXCR anew, one entry per CDR3 protein. The sample includes around 150,000 distinct CDR3 sequences, 7% to 8% seen only once; the top ten take around an eighth. The sample comprised blood, either unsorted or a sorted T cell fraction (not recorded which). The chain is built from TRBV3-1 and TRBJ2-6; D is unresolved. The TCR originated in a female donor with ankylosing spondylitis or in good health (not recorded which). The CDR3 DNA reads TGTGCCAGCACCAAGCAGGCCTCTGGGACCAACGTCCTGACTTTC. Its translation is CASTKQASGTNVLTF.